This T cell receptor beta chain was captured in a study of tissue T cells after allogeneic stem cell transplantation. Findings and caveats of the study: Blood and spleen captured only part of the tissue TCR repertoire. Motif-based clustering found tissue-specific repertoire signatures shared across patients, though few clones were shared. Anatomically similar tissues had similar TCR repertoires within each patient.

This table comes from immunoSEQ multiplex PCR, and its TCRdb copy is limited to in-frame clones, with some not included. This sample has fewer than 5,500 clones, with under 55% found just once. In regard to this clone: Antigen specificity is unknown. The gene names given are mouse names. The read terminates 1 residue ahead of where the CDR3 ends, so the germline J gene completes it.

Described time point: mouse harvest day 7 after allogeneic transplant. Mouse grafts combined 10^7 T-cell-depleted bone marrow cells with 10^6 splenic CD5+ T cells. B6 (H2b) cells into BALB/c (H2d) mice; tissues taken at day 7 or 14. The germline CDR1 and CDR2 sequences are FNHDT and SITEND (reference sequence). The CDR3 extends over 14 amino acids. V lost 0 bases, J lost 7 bases, and 2 bases stayed unmatched. Sequenced material: gut tissue. This TCR derives from a female BALB/c mouse given C57BL/6 T cells with graft-versus-host disease after an allogeneic hematopoietic cell transplant. The chain recombines TRBV19 with TRBJ2-2; 8 nucleotides align to TRBD1. The part of the CDR3 DNA that was read is TGTGCCAGCAGTATAGCAGGGGGCGACGGGCAGCTCTAC. The encoded protein is CASSIAGGDGQLY. The whole CDR3 sequence is CASSIAGGDGQLYF.